The 31 T cell receptor beta chains reported below all come from one sample, sequenced in a study of shared clonotypes between healthy human individuals. Generated by immunoSEQ multiplex PCR, the TCRdb table keeps only in-frame clones and is missing some. Here the sample spans about 2.2 million clones, roughly 93% being singletons. Naive CD8 populations comprised CD45RO-negative cells positively selected for CCR7, excluding terminally differentiated effector memory CD45RA+ cells. Sequencing input: naive CD8+ T cells from PBMCs. The receptors stem from a young man in good health. Some clones in this sample may be carry-over from other donors' samples.

The chain joins TRBV9 to TRBJ2-1; possibly TRBD2 for D (5 bases). Germline CDR1 and CDR2: SGDLS and YYNGEE. Trimming took off 3 bases at V and 0 bases at J, with 13 bases between the two ends. The CDR3 is 16 amino acids. The DNA for the CDR3 is TGTGCCAGCAGCGCCCCCCACGCGGGCTCCTACAATGAGCAGTTCTTC. This translates into CASSAPHAGSYNEQFF.

V usage is TRBV19 and J usage is TRBJ1-5; 7 bases align to TRBD1. V was pared by 7 bases and J by 9 bases, with 15 bases of the junction left unmatched. The CDR3 covers 15 residues. Germline CDR1 and CDR2: LNHDA and SQIVND (reference sequence). CDR3 loop: CASTPGQAYPLPQHF. The DNA of the CDR3 is TGTGCCAGTACCCCCGGACAGGCCTATCCTCTGCCCCAGCATTTT.

V is TRBV5-1 and J is TRBJ2-2, with 8 bases lining up with TRBD2. V was clipped by 3 bases and J by 1 base; unmatched bases: 2. The CDR3 loop spans 15 amino acids. Germline-derived CDR1 and CDR2 are SGHRS and YFSETQ. CDR3 nucleotides: TGCGCCAGCAGCTCGGGACTAGTGAACACCGGGGAGCTGTTTTTT. Amino acids: CASSSGLVNTGELFF.

V gene TRBV7-6 combines with J gene TRBJ1-1; maybe TRBD1 (6 bases). The V end lost 2 bases, the J end lost 11 bases, and 15 bases lay between the germline ends. Germline V gene data show CDR1 as SGHVS and CDR2 as FNYEAQ. The CDR3 length is 13 residues. The CDR3: CASSLSQGRGAFF. The CDR3 DNA reads as TGTGCCAGCAGCTTAAGTCAGGGGCGCGGGGCTTTCTTT.

This clone was seen a single time. The rearrangement joins TRBV10-3 to TRBJ1-5; the D is unclear. The length of the CDR3 is 10 residues. V lost 5 bases and J lost 7, with 3 bases in between. Germline loops: CDR1 ENHRY, CDR2 SYGVKD. The CDR3 DNA reads as TGTGCCATCAGTCTGCAGCCCCAGCATTTT. Protein: CAISLQPQHF.

This chain joins TRBV28 and TRBJ2-1, with D unclear. Germline-derived CDR1 and CDR2 are MDHEN and SYDVKM. V lost 3 bases to trimming and J lost 8 bases, with 14 bases between them. The CDR3 is made up of 14 amino acids. The CDR3 is CASSFLRAIDEQFF. The CDR3 nucleotides are TGTGCCAGCAGTTTTCTCCGAGCTATCGATGAGCAGTTCTTC.

V gene TRBV28 combines with J gene TRBJ2-7; D may correspond to TRBD1 or TRBD2 (5 bases each). Germline V gives CDR1 MDHEN, CDR2 SYDVKM. Trimming removed 8 bases at V and 3 bases at J, with 20 bases between. The CDR3 is made up of 15 amino acids. The CDR3 DNA reads TGTGCCAGCCAAAAGCCGGGACCACGAGACTACGAGCAGTACTTC. Its protein product is CASQKPGPRDYEQYF.

This clone was detected once. The J gene is TRBJ2-3, the V gene TRBV29-1, with D tentatively TRBD1 (5 bases). CDR1 and CDR2 (germline): SQVTM, ANQGSEA. V was pared by 6 bases and J by 6 bases, with 13 bases between. This CDR3 spans 12 amino acids. Here the CDR3 reads CSVRAQEDTQYF. The CDR3 coding sequence is TGCAGCGTAAGGGCACAGGAGGATACGCAGTATTTT.

This chain joins TRBV11-2 and TRBJ2-3, with D maybe TRBD2 (6 bases). This CDR3 region has 17 residues. V was trimmed by 1 base and J by 4 bases, leaving 18 bases between them. The V gene's germline CDR1 is SGHAT and CDR2 FQNNGV. The CDR3 nucleotides are TGTGCCAGCAGCTTAGGTGAGACTAGAATCAATCCAGATACGCAGTATTTT. Translation: CASSLGETRINPDTQYF.

J is TRBJ2-4 and V is TRBV6-6; tentative D call: TRBD2 (6 bases). The CDR3 has 15 residues. Germline V gene lookup returns CDR1 MNHNY and CDR2 SVGAGI (reference sequence). Trimming took 6 bases from V and 8 from J, leaving 20 bases between them. The CDR3 nucleotides are TGTGCCAGCAGCCCCTTGGAGGGCGTCGTGGACATTCAGTACTTC. This encodes CASSPLEGVVDIQYF.

CDR3 region: CASSQGLAATYEQYF. DNA for the CDR3: TGTGCCAGCAGCCAAGGACTAGCGGCTACCTACGAGCAGTACTTC. The J gene is TRBJ2-5, the V gene TRBV4-2, with TRBD2 identical over 9 bases. Gene TRBJ2-7 matches the end of the DNA better, so the J call may be wrong. CDR3 length equals 15 residues. Germline V gene sequence: CDR1 LGHNA, CDR2 YNFKEQ.

This rearrangement joins TRBV5-6 to TRBJ2-1, with unresolved D. The CDR3 runs 13 residues. Germline V gene sequence: CDR1 SGHDT, CDR2 YYEEEE. The V end lost 1 base, the J end lost 16 bases, and 18 bases lay between the germline ends. Here the CDR3 reads CASSLSVSQRSFF. CDR3 nucleotides: TGTGCCAGCAGCTTGTCGGTCAGTCAGCGTTCCTTCTTC.

The CDR3 sequence is CASSRLAGHYEQYF. The CDR3 DNA reads TGTGCCAGCAGCCGACTAGCGGGACACTACGAGCAGTACTTC. This chain uses TRBV6-5 with TRBJ2-7; 11 bases line up with TRBD2. The CDR3 is 14 residues long. CDR1 and CDR2 (germline): MNHEY, SVGAGI. J lost 3 bases, V lost 6 bases, and 4 bases had no gene match.

This clone was picked up one time. Other DNA sequences within the sample encode an identical CDR3. The chain joins TRBV9 to TRBJ2-1, with 7 bases aligning to TRBD2. CDR1 and CDR2 (germline): SGDLS, YYNGEE. Trimming removed 0 bases from V and 0 bases from J; junction bases left unmatched: 3. CDR3 length equals 16 residues. CDR3 sequence (DNA): TGTGCCAGCAGCGTAGGGGCGGGAGACTCCTACAATGAGCAGTTCTTC. Translated: CASSVGAGDSYNEQFF.

The chain combines TRBV30 with TRBJ1-6; the D gene is possibly TRBD1 (6 bases). The CDR3 consists of 14 residues. Germline CDR1 reads GTSNPN; CDR2 reads SVGIG (reference sequence). Trimming removed 3 bases from V and 6 bases from J, with 12 bases in between. This chain's CDR3 is CAWRTGHFNSPLHF. CDR3 sequence (DNA): TGTGCCTGGAGAACGGGACACTTTAATTCACCCCTCCACTTT.

The chain employs TRBV2 and TRBJ1-5; 7 nucleotides agree with TRBD1. Germline V gene data show CDR1 as SNHLY and CDR2 as FYNNEI. J was trimmed by 8 bases and V by 4 bases; bases with no gene match: 14. The CDR3 runs to 16 residues. The CDR3 DNA follows: TGTGCCAGCAGTGTAGGGGTCAGGGGGGTCTCGGAGCCCCAGCATTTT. It codes for CASSVGVRGVSEPQHF.

The chain uses TRBV6-5 and TRBJ2-1; D is possibly TRBD1 (6 bases). V was trimmed by 7 bases and J by 5 bases, leaving 12 bases between them. Germline lookup yields CDR1 MNHEY and CDR2 SVGAGI. The CDR3 sequence is 13 residues long. The CDR3 DNA reads TGTGCCAGCAACCCGGGACAAGACAATGAGCAGTTCTTC. Translated: CASNPGQDNEQFF.

This CDR3 is CSVVGGNTDTQYF. Here the CDR3 DNA reads TGCAGCGTTGTAGGTGGGAACACAGATACGCAGTATTTT. The chain combines TRBV29-1 with TRBJ2-3; no clear D gene. Germline CDR1 reads SQVTM; CDR2 reads ANQGSEA. V was clipped by 4 bases and J by 2 bases, with 10 bases between them. This CDR3 comprises 13 residues.

The CDR3 protein is CASSYSGFGELFF. The CDR3 DNA reads as TGTGCCAGCAGTTACTCTGGGTTTGGGGAGCTGTTTTTT. The gene calls are TRBV6-6 and TRBJ2-2; D ambiguous. CDR1 MNHNY and CDR2 SVGAGI come from the germline V gene (reference sequence). Trimming shortened V by 0 bases and J by 8 bases, and 7 bases separated the two germline ends. The length of the CDR3 is 13 residues.

The table lists this clone with a count of one. The chain carries TRBV7-9 and TRBJ1-2, with 7 bases aligning to TRBD1. This CDR3 spans 15 amino acids. V lost 5 bases, J lost 8 bases, and 14 bases stayed unmatched. The germline V gene encodes CDR1 SEHNR and CDR2 FQNEAQ (reference sequence). The chain's CDR3 is CASSRGQNDVWGYTF. In nucleotides, the CDR3 is TGTGCCAGCAGCCGGGGACAGAACGATGTTTGGGGCTACACCTTC.

This chain uses TRBV2 with TRBJ2-7; unclear D gene. The CDR3 covers 13 residues. Trimming removed 7 bases from V and 3 bases from J, with 13 bases in between. Germline values: CDR1 SNHLY, CDR2 FYNNEI. The CDR3 DNA reads TGTGCCAGCAACCGCCAGGATAGCTACGAGCAGTACTTC. Protein: CASNRQDSYEQYF.

The chain carries TRBV5-8 and TRBJ1-2, with 7 positions matching TRBD1. From germline, CDR1 is SGHTS and CDR2 YDEGEE. CDR3 size: 20 residues. The trim removed 4 bases at V and 2 bases at J, leaving 23 bases unmatched. The CDR3, as DNA: TGTGCCAGCAGCCTACAGTACCGCGTCAGCGGACAGGACAAAAACTATGGCTACACCTTC. Its protein is CASSLQYRVSGQDKNYGYTF. Complete variable domain (other parts from reference TRBV5-8 and TRBJ1-2): EAGVTQSPTHLIKTRGQQATLRCSPISGHTSVYWYQQALGLGLQFLLWYDEGEERNRGNFPPRFSGRQFPNYSSELNVNALELEDSALYLCASSLQYRVSGQDKNYGYTFGSGTRLTVV.

This chain uses TRBV18 with TRBJ1-1; 8 bases fit TRBD1. The CDR3 extends over 20 amino acids. Losses at the gene ends were 6 bases for V and 1 base for J; bases not matched to a gene: 22. Looked up from germline, CDR1 is KGHSH and CDR2 is LQKENI. Here the CDR3 reads CASSQTAGGGRWRGNTEAFF. The CDR3 DNA is TGTGCCAGCTCCCAAACCGCAGGGGGCGGAAGGTGGCGGGGGAACACTGAAGCTTTCTTT.

The chain uses TRBV7-3 and TRBJ2-3; D call uncertain. Trimming removed 6 bases at V and 0 bases at J, with 10 bases between. The germline V gene encodes CDR1 SGHTA and CDR2 FQGTGA. This CDR3 contains 14 residues. The DNA for the CDR3 is TGTGCCAGCAGGGAGCGATCTAGCACAGATACGCAGTATTTT. This translates into CASRERSSTDTQYF.

V usage is TRBV5-1 and J usage is TRBJ2-3; 11 nucleotides line up with TRBD2. The trim removed 0 bases at V and 5 bases at J, leaving 8 bases unmatched. Germline CDR1 SGHRS, CDR2 YFSETQ. The CDR3 extends over 17 amino acids. Here the CDR3 reads CASSLAPTSGIGDTQYF. In DNA form, the CDR3 reads TGCGCCAGCAGCTTGGCCCCGACTAGCGGGATTGGAGATACGCAGTATTTT.

The V and J genes are TRBV29-1 and TRBJ2-3; D perhaps matches TRBD1 (6 bases). CDR1 is SQVTM and CDR2 is ANQGSEA in the germline V gene. The CDR3 is made up of 13 amino acids. V lost 4 bases and J 2 bases, leaving 10 bases between the germline ends. In DNA, the CDR3 is TGCAGCGTTGTAGGGGACAACACAGATACGCAGTATTTT. This sequence encodes CSVVGDNTDTQYF.

This chain links TRBV27 with TRBJ1-5; possible D gene TRBD1, 5 bases. The germline V gene encodes CDR1 MNHEY and CDR2 SMNVEV (reference sequence). The germline V and J ends were trimmed by 2 bases and 4 bases, with 12 bases remaining between them. The CDR3 is made up of 15 amino acids. This CDR3 is CASSLRGVRNQPQHF. The CDR3 DNA follows: TGTGCCAGCAGTTTACGGGGGGTTCGGAATCAGCCCCAGCATTTT.

V gene TRBV19 combines with J gene TRBJ2-7, with 16 bases identical to TRBD2. After removal of 5 bases from V and 3 bases from J, the junction contained 4 bases not matched to a gene. This CDR3 has 16 amino acids. CDR1 LNHDA and CDR2 SQIVND come from the germline V gene (reference sequence). The CDR3 DNA is TGTGCCAGTAGTCCGGGACTAGCGGGAGGGCTCTACGAGCAGTACTTC. This gives the protein CASSPGLAGGLYEQYF.

J is TRBJ2-7 and V is TRBV28; D perhaps matches TRBD2 (6 bases). Trimming stripped 2 bases from V and 2 bases from J, with 13 bases between. In germline, CDR1 is MDHEN, CDR2 SYDVKM. There are 15 residues in the CDR3. The CDR3 region is CASSLRRGLPYEQYF. In DNA form, the CDR3 reads TGTGCCAGCAGTTTAAGGCGGGGCCTACCCTACGAGCAGTACTTC.

Comment on this clone: This CDR3 is also generated by other DNA sequences in the sample. V usage is TRBV27 and J usage is TRBJ1-1, with D perhaps TRBD1 (5 bases). Germline CDR1 MNHEY, CDR2 SMNVEV (reference sequence). V was shortened by 3 bases and J by 6 bases, with 14 bases between the two germline ends. This CDR3 has 14 amino acids. The CDR3 DNA reads as TGTGCCAGCAGTTTTGGCGGGGGTTTTTCTGAAGCTTTCTTT. Its translation is CASSFGGGFSEAFF.

CDR3 in amino acids: CASSQGPGSLEKLFF. CDR3 DNA sequence: TGCGCCAGCAGCCAGGGCCCGGGGTCGTTGGAAAAACTGTTTTTT. V and J are TRBV4-1 and TRBJ1-4; unclear D gene. There are 15 residues in the CDR3. Germline CDR1 MGHRA, CDR2 YSYEKL. Trimming removed 3 bases from V and 8 bases from J, with 16 bases in between.